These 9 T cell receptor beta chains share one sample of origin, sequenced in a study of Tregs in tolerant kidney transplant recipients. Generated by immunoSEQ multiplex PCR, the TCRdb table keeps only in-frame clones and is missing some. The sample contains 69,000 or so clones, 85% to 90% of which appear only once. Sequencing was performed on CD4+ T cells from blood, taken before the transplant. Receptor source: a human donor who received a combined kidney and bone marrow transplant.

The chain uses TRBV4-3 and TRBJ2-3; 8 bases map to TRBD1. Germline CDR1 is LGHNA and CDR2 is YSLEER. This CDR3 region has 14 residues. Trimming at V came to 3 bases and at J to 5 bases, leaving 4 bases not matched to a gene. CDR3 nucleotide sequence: TGCGCCAGCAGCCAGGACAGGGCGAAAGATACGCAGTATTTT. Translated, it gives CASSQDRAKDTQYF.

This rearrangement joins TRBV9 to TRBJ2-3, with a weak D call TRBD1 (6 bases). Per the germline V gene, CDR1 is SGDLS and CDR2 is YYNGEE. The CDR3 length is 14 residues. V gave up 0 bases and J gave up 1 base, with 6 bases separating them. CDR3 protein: CASSVDRGTDTQYF. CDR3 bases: TGTGCCAGCAGCGTAGACAGGGGCACAGATACGCAGTATTTT.

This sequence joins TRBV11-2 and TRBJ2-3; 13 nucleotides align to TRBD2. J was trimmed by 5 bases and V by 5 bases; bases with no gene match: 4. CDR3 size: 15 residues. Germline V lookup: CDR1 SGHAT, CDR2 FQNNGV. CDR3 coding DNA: TGTGCCAGCAGCCGGACTAGCGGGAGAGTAGATACGCAGTATTTT. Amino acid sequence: CASSRTSGRVDTQYF.

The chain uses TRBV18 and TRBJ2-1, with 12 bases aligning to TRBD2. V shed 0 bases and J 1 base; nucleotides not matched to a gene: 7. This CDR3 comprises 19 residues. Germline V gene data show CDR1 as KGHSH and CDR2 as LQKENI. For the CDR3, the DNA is TGTGCCAGCTCACCACCTGCTAGCGGGAGGGCCAGGTCCTACAATGAGCAGTTCTTC. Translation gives CASSPPASGRARSYNEQFF.

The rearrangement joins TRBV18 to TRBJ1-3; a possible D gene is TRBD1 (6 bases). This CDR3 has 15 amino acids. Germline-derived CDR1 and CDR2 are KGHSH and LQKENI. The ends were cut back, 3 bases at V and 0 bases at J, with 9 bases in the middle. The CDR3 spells CASSPGGSSGNTIYF. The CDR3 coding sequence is TGTGCCAGCTCACCTGGGGGCAGCTCTGGAAACACCATATATTTT.

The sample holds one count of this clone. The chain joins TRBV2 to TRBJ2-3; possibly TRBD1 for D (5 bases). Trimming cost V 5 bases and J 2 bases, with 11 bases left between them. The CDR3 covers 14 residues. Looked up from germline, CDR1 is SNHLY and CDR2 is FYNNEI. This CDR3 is CASSSRATTDTQYF. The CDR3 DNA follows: TGTGCCAGCAGTAGCAGGGCCACCACAGATACGCAGTATTTT.

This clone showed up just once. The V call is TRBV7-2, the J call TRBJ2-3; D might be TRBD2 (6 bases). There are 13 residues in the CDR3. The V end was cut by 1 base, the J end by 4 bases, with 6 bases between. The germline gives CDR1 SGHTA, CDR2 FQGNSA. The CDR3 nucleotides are TGTGCCAGCAGCTTAGGGGGGGCAGATACGCAGTATTTT. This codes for CASSLGGADTQYF.

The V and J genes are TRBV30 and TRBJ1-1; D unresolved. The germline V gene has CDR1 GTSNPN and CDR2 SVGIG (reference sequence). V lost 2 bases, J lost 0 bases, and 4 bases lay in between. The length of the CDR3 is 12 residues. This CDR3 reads CAWSLMNTEAFF. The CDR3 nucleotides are TGTGCCTGGAGTTTAATGAACACTGAAGCTTTCTTT.

The CDR3 DNA reads as TGTGCCTGGACCCATGAGCCTCGGAGCGCCTACGAGCAGTACTTC. This gives the protein CAWTHEPRSAYEQYF. V and J are TRBV30 and TRBJ2-7; D is unclear. The V gene lost 4 bases and the J gene lost 2 bases, with 18 bases spanning the gap. Germline assignment: CDR1 GTSNPN and CDR2 SVGIG (reference sequence). This CDR3 comprises 15 residues.